Below are 10 T cell receptor beta chains sequenced from a single sample in a study of cytomegalovirus exposure and HLA in healthy donors. The PCR had 60 Vbeta and 13 Jbeta primers. Method: immunoSEQ multiplex PCR; TCRdb's copy keeps in-frame clones and lacks some. Altogether about 200,000 clones are present, around 80% being singletons, with the ten largest covering 15% to 19%. The source material was PBMCs. Every receptor here comes from a man aged 40-49 years in good health and CMV-seronegative.

V and J are TRBV5-1 and TRBJ2-1; 11 nucleotides line up with TRBD2. Germline assignment: CDR1 SGHRS and CDR2 YFSETQ. This CDR3 contains 15 residues. After removal of 1 base from V and 3 bases from J, the junction contained 0 bases not matched to a gene. The CDR3 DNA is TGCGCCAGCAGCTTGACTAGCGGGGGCTACAATGAGCAGTTCTTC. Its translation: CASSLTSGGYNEQFF.

The CDR3 region is CATGSGRGNNEQFF. For the CDR3, the DNA is TGTGCCACCGGGTCAGGGCGGGGCAACAATGAGCAGTTCTTC. The J gene is TRBJ2-1, the V gene TRBV6-4; the D gene is possibly TRBD2 (6 bases). CDR3 length equals 14 residues. Germline CDR1 reads MRHNA; CDR2 reads SNTAGT. Trimming left V 10 bases short and J 5 bases short, with 18 bases between.

The chain combines TRBV29-1 with TRBJ2-6; D is unresolved. Germline-derived CDR1 and CDR2 are SQVTM and ANQGSEA. The CDR3 runs 13 residues. V lost 5 bases and J 0 bases, leaving 5 bases between the germline ends. CDR3 sequence reads: CSVPLSGANVLTF. CDR3 nucleotide sequence: TGCAGCGTTCCCCTCTCTGGGGCCAACGTCCTGACTTTC. Together with reference TRBV29-1 and TRBJ2-6, the CDR3 gives the full variable domain: SAVISQKPSRDICQRGTSLTIQCQVDSQVTMMFWYRQQPGQSLTLIATANQGSEATYESGFVIDKFPISRPNLTFSTLTVSNMSPEDSSIYLCSVPLSGANVLTFGAGSRLTVL.

The CDR3, as DNA: TGTGCCAGCAGCCAATCGACAGGGGGAAGCAATCAGCCCCAGCATTTT. It specifies CASSQSTGGSNQPQHF. The chain uses TRBV5-4 and TRBJ1-5; 9 bases fit TRBD1. Germline CDR1 is SGHNT and CDR2 is YYREEE (reference sequence). V shed 4 bases and J 1 base; nucleotides not matched to a gene: 6. There are 16 residues in the CDR3.

V and J are TRBV10-1 and TRBJ2-7, with TRBD1 matching 8 bases. V lost 0 bases, J lost 2 bases, and 3 bases stayed unmatched. Looked up from germline, CDR1 is WNHNN and CDR2 is SYGVQD (reference sequence). There are 15 residues in the CDR3. The CDR3 sequence is CASSESAQGAYEQYF. The CDR3 DNA follows: TGCGCCAGCAGTGAGTCGGCACAGGGGGCCTACGAGCAGTACTTC.

This chain connects TRBV4-2 to TRBJ2-3; TRBD2 matches at 7 bases. The ends lost 0 bases at V and 3 bases at J; junction bases unmatched: 9. Germline CDR1 is LGHNA and CDR2 is YNFKEQ. This CDR3 spans 17 amino acids. CDR3 region: CASSQDYGTTRTDTQYF. The CDR3, as DNA: TGTGCCAGCAGCCAAGATTATGGGACTACCCGTACAGATACGCAGTATTTT.

The rearrangement links TRBV9 to TRBJ2-1, with 11 bases fitting TRBD2. Losses at the gene ends were 0 bases for V and 8 bases for J; bases not matched to a gene: 4. The CDR3 runs to 15 residues. Looked up from germline, CDR1 is SGDLS and CDR2 is YYNGEE. Here the CDR3 reads CASSVVAGGQDEQFF. The CDR3 DNA follows: TGTGCCAGCAGCGTAGTAGCGGGGGGGCAGGATGAGCAGTTCTTC.

The rearrangement uses TRBV20-1 and TRBJ2-1; D not resolved. Between the trimmed V and J ends, which lost 6 bases and 9 bases, there was a span of 9 bases. The CDR3 sequence is 10 residues long. Germline CDR1 and CDR2: DFQATT and SNEGSKA (reference sequence). In DNA, the CDR3 is TGCAGTGCCGTACTACGTGAGCAGTTCTTC. As protein: CSAVLREQFF.

The chain has TRBV9 and TRBJ2-1, with TRBD2 identical over 8 bases. The CDR3 is 18 residues long. V was clipped by 4 bases and J by 1 base; unmatched bases: 13. The germline gives CDR1 SGDLS, CDR2 YYNGEE. CDR3 DNA sequence: TGTGCCAGCAGCCCCCCTGTCGGGGCGGGAGGTTCCTACAATGAGCAGTTCTTC. Translation: CASSPPVGAGGSYNEQFF.

The V gene is TRBV6-5, the J gene TRBJ2-5, with D possibly matching TRBD1 (6 bases). From germline, CDR1 is MNHEY and CDR2 SVGAGI. The CDR3 length is 15 residues. The ends were cut back, 2 bases at V and 5 bases at J, with 15 bases in the middle. The CDR3 here is CASSYPSKGDETQYF. CDR3 DNA sequence: TGTGCCAGCAGTTACCCCTCTAAGGGGGATGAGACCCAGTACTTC.